This TCR beta chain was identified during a study of blood T cell repertoires in COVID-19. The overall study: From the United States, Italy and Spain came samples of acute and convalescent COVID-19. The analysed material was cDNA or gDNA that came from T cells, B-cell-depleted T cells, or PBMCs.

Germline V gene data show CDR1 as SNHLY and CDR2 as FYNNEI. Deletions cut 3 bases from V and 3 bases from J, with 8 bases between. The CDR3 runs to 13 residues. Methods used by the authors: Amplifying reference gene primers gave estimates of nucleated cell counts. Data came from immunoSEQ multiplex PCR; TCRdb stores just in-frame clones and leaves some out. From that table come the V and J calls and clone size; the DNA was used to work out D and trimming. The sample carries some 200,000 clones, about 86% recorded once. This sequence originates from a man aged 25-45 years with active or convalescent COVID-19. Sequenced input: peripheral blood. The rearrangement links TRBV2 to TRBJ1-2; a possible D gene is TRBD1 (5 bases). CDR3 amino acids: CASSDLGDYGYTF. Written as DNA, the CDR3 is TGTGCCAGCAGTGATTTAGGGGACTATGGCTACACCTTC.